This TCR beta chain was identified in a study of regulatory T cells in long-lasting Graves disease. About the study: A definition of persistent Graves' disease required over 5 years of antithyroid drugs plus positive TSH receptor antibodies. Points from the study as a whole: Persistent Graves' patients had lower TCR diversity than newly diagnosed ones. It was in persistent disease that TRBV28, TRBJ1-2 and TRBJ2-5 were favored.

The time point denotes: persistent/refractory GD, antithyroid drugs over 5 years with positive TRAb. The TCR library was prepared using RNA isolated from PBMCs. This CDR3 contains 14 residues. Trimming removed 8 bases from V and 8 bases from J; junction bases left unmatched: 13. Germline CDR1 SQVTM, CDR2 ANQGSEA. Relying on iRepertoire HTBI primers and Arm-PCR of CDR3 regions, the team built TCR beta libraries. TCRdb re-called the multiplex PCR reads through MiXCR, storing one row per CDR3 protein. The table lists roughly 450,000 distinct CDR3 sequences, around 20% of them singletons. This clonotype was observed a few times. Its antigen is currently unknown.

The chain has TRBV29-1 and TRBJ1-2, with 11 bases fitting TRBD1. The sequence was obtained from a female donor with Graves disease. This sample comprised peripheral blood mononuclear cells (PBMCs), obtained when the disease was refractory, from a patient treated with antithyroid drugs. The CDR3 region is CSTSGTGGYDGYTF. The CDR3 DNA follows: TGCAGCACCTCCGGGACAGGGGGTTATGACGGCTACACCTTC.